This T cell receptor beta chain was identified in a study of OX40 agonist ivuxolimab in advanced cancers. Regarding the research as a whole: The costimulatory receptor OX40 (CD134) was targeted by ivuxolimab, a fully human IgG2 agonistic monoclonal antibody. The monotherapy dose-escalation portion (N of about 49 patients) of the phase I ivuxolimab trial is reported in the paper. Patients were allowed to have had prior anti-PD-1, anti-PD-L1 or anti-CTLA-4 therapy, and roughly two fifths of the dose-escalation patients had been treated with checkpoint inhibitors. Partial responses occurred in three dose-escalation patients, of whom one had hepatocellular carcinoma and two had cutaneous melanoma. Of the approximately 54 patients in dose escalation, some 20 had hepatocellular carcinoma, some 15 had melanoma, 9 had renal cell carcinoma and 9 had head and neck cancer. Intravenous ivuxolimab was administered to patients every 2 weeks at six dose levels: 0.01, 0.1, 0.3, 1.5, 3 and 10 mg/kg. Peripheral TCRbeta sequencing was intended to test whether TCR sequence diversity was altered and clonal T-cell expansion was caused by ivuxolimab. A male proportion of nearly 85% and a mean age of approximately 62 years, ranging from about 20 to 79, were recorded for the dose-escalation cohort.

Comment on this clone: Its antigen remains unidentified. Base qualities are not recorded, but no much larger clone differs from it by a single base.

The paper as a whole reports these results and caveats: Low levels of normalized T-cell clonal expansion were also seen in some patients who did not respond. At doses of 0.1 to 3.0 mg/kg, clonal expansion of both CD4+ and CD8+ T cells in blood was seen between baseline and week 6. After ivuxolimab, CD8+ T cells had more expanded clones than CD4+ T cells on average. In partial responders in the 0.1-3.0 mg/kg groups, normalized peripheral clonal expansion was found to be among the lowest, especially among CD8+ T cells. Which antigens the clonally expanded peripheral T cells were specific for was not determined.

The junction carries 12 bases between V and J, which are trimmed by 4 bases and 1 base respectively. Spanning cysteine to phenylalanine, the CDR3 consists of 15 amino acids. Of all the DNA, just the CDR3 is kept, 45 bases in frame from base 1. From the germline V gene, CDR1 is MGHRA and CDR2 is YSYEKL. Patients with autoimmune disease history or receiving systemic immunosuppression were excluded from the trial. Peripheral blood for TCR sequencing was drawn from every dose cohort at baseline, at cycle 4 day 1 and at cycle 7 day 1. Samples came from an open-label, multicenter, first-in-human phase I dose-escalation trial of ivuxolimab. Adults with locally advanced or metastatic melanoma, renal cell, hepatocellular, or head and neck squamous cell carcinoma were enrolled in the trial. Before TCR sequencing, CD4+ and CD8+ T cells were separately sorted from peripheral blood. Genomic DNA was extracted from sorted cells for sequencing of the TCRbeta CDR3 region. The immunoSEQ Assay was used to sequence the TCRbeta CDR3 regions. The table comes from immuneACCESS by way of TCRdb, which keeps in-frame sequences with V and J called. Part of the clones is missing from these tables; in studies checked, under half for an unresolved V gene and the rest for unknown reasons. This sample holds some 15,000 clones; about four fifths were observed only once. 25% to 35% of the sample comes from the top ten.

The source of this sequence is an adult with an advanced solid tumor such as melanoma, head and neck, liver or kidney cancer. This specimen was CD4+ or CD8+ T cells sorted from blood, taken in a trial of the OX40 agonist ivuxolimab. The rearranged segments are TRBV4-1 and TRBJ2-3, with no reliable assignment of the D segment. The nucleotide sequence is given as TGCGCCAGCAGCCCCTACGACGGCGGCACAGATACGCAGTATTTT. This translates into CASSPYDGGTDTQYF.